The subject of this entry is one TCR beta chain. Measured with immunoSEQ multiplex PCR; TCRdb has only the in-frame clones, and not every one. The table has 70,000 or so clones, around 92% seen once. This entry comes from a study of T cells after somatic rescue of genetic block. The germline V gene encodes CDR1 SGHTA and CDR2 FQGNSA. Trimming took 5 bases from V and 4 from J; bases not matched to a gene: 8. The CDR3 spans 14 residues. The sequenced material came from peripheral blood mononuclear cells (PBMCs). The gene calls are TRBV7-2 and TRBJ2-7, with 7 nucleotides matching TRBD2. The TCR sequence derives from a man aged 35 to 55. CDR3 nucleotide sequence: TGTGCCAGCAGCCGGGGACGGGAGGTTTACGAGCAGTACTTC. Protein: CASSRGREVYEQYF.